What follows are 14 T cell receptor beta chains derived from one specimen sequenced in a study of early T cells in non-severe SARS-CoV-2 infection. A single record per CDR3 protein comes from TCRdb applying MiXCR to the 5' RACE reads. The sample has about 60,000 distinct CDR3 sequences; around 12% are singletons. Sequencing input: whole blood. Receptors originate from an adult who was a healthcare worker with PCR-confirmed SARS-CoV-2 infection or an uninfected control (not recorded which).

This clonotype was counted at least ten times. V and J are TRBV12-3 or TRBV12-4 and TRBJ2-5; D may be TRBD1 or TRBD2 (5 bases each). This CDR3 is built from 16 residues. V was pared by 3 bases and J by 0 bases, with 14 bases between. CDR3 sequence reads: CASSFSWDPYQETQYF. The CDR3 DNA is TGTGCCAGCAGTTTCTCGTGGGACCCGTACCAAGAGACCCAGTACTTC.

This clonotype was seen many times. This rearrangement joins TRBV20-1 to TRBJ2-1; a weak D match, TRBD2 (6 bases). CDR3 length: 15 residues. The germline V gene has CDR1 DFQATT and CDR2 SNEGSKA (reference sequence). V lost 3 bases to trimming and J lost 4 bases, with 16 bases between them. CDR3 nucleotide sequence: TGCAGTGCTAGGACCTTAGCGGAAGTATACAATGAGCAGTTCTTC. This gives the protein CSARTLAEVYNEQFF.

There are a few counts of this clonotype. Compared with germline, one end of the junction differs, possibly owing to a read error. The CDR3 DNA follows: TGTGCCAACAGCCAAGGTGGGGAGACCCAGTACTTC. This codes for CANSQGGETQYF. The genes are TRBV3-1 and TRBJ2-5; the D is unclear. There are 12 residues in the CDR3. In germline, CDR1 is LGHDT, CDR2 YNNKEL (reference sequence).

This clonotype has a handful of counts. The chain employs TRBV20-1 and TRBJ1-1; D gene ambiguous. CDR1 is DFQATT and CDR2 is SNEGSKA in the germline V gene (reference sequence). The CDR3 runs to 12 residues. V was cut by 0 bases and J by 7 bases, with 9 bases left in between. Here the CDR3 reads CSARELADEAFF. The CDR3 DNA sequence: TGCAGTGCTAGAGAATTAGCAGATGAAGCTTTCTTT.

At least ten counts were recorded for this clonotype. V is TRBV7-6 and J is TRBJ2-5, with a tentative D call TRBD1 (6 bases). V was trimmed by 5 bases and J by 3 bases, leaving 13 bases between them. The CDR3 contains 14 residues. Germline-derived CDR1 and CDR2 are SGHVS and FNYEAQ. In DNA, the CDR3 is TGTGCCAGCAGCCCCATTGCAGGGGAAGAGACCCAGTACTTC. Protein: CASSPIAGEETQYF.

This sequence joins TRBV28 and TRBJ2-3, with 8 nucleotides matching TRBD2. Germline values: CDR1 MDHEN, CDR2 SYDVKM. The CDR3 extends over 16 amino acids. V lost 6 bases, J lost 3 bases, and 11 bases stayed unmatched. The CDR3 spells CASSPLGGGRTDTQYF. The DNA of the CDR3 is TGTGCCAGCAGCCCTCTAGGTGGCGGGAGGACAGATACGCAGTATTTT.

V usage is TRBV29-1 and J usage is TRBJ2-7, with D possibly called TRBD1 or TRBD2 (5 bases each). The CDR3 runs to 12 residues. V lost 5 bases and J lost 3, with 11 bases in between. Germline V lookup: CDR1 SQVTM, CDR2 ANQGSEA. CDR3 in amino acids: CSVSGGNYEQYF. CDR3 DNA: TGCAGCGTTTCTGGGGGTAACTACGAGCAGTACTTC.

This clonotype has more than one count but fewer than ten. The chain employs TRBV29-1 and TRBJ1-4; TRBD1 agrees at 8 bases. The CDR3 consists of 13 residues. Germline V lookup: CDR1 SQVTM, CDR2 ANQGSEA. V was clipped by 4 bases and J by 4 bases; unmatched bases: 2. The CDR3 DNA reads TGCAGCGTTGGGGACAGGAGTAATGAAAAACTGTTTTTT. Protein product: CSVGDRSNEKLFF.

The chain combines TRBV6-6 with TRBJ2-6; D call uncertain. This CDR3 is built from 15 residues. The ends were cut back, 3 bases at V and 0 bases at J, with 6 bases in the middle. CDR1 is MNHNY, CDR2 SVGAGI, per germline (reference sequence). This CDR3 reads CASSYASSGANVLTF. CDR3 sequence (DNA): TGTGCCAGCAGTTATGCATCCTCTGGGGCCAACGTCCTGACTTTC.

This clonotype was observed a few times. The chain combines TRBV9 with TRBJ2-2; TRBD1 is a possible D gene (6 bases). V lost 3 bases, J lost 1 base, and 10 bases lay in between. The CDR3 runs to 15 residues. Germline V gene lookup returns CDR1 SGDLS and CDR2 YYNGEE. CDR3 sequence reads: CASSATGWNTGELFF. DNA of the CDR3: TGTGCCAGCAGCGCCACAGGGTGGAACACCGGGGAGCTGTTTTTT.

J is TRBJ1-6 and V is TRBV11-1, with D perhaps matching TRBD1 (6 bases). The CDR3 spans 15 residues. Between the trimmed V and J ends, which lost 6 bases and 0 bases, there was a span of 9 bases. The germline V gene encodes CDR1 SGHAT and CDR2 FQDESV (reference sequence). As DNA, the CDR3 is TGTGCCAGCAGATTGGACAGCTCCTATAATTCACCCCTCCACTTT. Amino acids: CASRLDSSYNSPLHF. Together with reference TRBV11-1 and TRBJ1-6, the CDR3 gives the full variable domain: EAEVAQSPRYKITEKSQAVAFWCDPISGHATLYWYRQILGQGPELLVQFQDESVVDDSQLPKDRFSAERLKGVDSTLKIQPAELGDSAMYLCASRLDSSYNSPLHFGNGTRLTVT.

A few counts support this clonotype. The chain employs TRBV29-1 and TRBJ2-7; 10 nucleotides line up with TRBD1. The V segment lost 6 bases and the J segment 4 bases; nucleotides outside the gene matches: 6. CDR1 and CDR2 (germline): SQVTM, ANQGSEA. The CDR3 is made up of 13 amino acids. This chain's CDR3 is CSVRQGAKYEQYF. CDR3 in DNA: TGCAGCGTAAGACAGGGGGCTAAGTACGAGCAGTACTTC.

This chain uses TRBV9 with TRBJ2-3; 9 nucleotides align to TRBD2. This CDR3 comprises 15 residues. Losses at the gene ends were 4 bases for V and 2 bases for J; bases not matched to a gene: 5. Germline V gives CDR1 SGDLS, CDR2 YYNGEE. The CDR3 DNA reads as TGTGCCAGCAGCCTTAGCGGGGGAGTCACAGATACGCAGTATTTT. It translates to CASSLSGGVTDTQYF.

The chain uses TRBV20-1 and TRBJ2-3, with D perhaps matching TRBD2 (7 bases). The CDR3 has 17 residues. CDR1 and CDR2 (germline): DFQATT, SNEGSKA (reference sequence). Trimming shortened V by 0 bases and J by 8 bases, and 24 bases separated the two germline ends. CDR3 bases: TGCAGTGCTAGAGATTGGGCGAGGGGGGGCGCGGGCCCTACGCAGTATTTT. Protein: CSARDWARGGAGPTQYF.